The clone carrying this T cell receptor beta chain was picked up a small number of times. The antigen is unknown. Regarding treatment: roughly 18 received Ad26.COV2.S at low or high dose, single or two shots; 5 received placebo; per-sample allocation not given. Collection of samples fell on day 63 after the first vaccine or placebo injection. Profiling relied on immunoSEQ multiplex PCR, and the TCRdb table lists in-frame clones only, not all of them. The sample consists of around 300,000 clones, roughly 91% of them appearing once. The sample originates from a study of Ad26.COV2.S vaccination and SARS-CoV-2 variants. Whole-study context: Ad26.COV2.S given intramuscularly, once or twice 56 days apart.

V lost 2 bases to trimming and J lost 2 bases, with 7 bases between them. The CDR3 covers 13 residues. Overall study results and limits: Vaccine recipients and placebo recipients showed similar non-spike TCR breadth. Relative to placebo recipients, vaccine recipients exhibited elevated spike-specific TCR breadth. Breadth and depth estimates from TCRs may understate total T cell responses.

This clonotype was sampled from a person aged 18 to 65 who received the Ad26.COV2.S COVID-19 vaccine or a placebo. Sequenced here: peripheral blood, sampled in a trial of Ad26.COV2.S vaccine versus placebo. The chain uses TRBV12-3 or TRBV12-4 and TRBJ2-7; no reliable D call. The CDR3 region is CASSLLGPYEQYF. The CDR3, as DNA: TGTGCCAGCAGTTTACTGGGTCCCTACGAGCAGTACTTC.